What follows are 31 T cell receptor beta chains derived from one specimen sequenced in a study of identical twins. One entry per CDR3 protein, called by TCRdb with MiXCR from the 5' RACE reads. The sample lists about 250,000 distinct CDR3 sequences, over 12% occurring once. Sequenced input: memory (CD45RO+) T cells sorted from blood. Receptors originate from a woman between 18 and 29 years old in good health.

This clonotype was counted many times. The chain has TRBV5-1 and TRBJ1-1, with D perhaps matching TRBD1 (5 bases). Trimming stripped 3 bases from V and 1 base from J, with 16 bases between. CDR1 is SGHRS, CDR2 YFSETQ, per germline. This CDR3 is built from 16 residues. As DNA, the CDR3 is TGCGCCAGCAGCTCCTTCGGGGCAGCCGCGAACACTGAAGCTTTCTTT. Translated: CASSSFGAAANTEAFF.

In this sample, this clonotype turned up a few times. This chain joins TRBV5-1 and TRBJ2-7, with D perhaps TRBD1 or TRBD2 (5 bases each). V was clipped by 3 bases and J by 2 bases, with 15 bases between them. The CDR3 runs to 15 residues. CDR1 is SGHRS, CDR2 YFSETQ, per germline. The CDR3 DNA is TGCGCCAGCAGCTGGTTTGGGACCTCTACCTACGAGCAGTACTTC. Its protein product is CASSWFGTSTYEQYF. The whole variable domain, remainder taken from reference TRBV5-1 and TRBJ2-7, is KAGVTQTPRYLIKTRGQQVTLSCSPISGHRSVSWYQQTPGQGLQFLFEYFSETQRNKGNFPGRFSGRQFSNSRSEMNVSTLELGDSALYLCASSWFGTSTYEQYFGPGTRLTVT.

This clonotype was detected a few times. The rearrangement uses TRBV4-3 and TRBJ1-2; unclear D gene. The germline CDR1 and CDR2 sequences are LGHNA and YSLEER. V lost 4 bases and J 4 bases, leaving 13 bases between the germline ends. The CDR3 is made up of 14 amino acids. CDR3 amino acids: CASSLGDRSYGYTF. CDR3 DNA: TGCGCCAGCAGCCTCGGAGACCGGTCCTATGGCTACACCTTC.

J is TRBJ2-1 and V is TRBV7-8; D gene uncertain. There are 12 residues in the CDR3. V was shortened by 11 bases and J by 7 bases, with 15 bases between the two germline ends. Germline V gene lookup returns CDR1 SGHVS and CDR2 FQNEAQ. The CDR3 DNA follows: TGTGCCGGCGGCCGGGTAAGGAATGAGCAGTTCTTC. Translating it yields CAGGRVRNEQFF.

The rearrangement joins TRBV6-4 to TRBJ1-1; D is unclear. V was shortened by 4 bases and J by 0 bases, with 6 bases between the two germline ends. Germline-derived CDR1 and CDR2 are MRHNA and SNTAGT. The CDR3 extends over 13 amino acids. CDR3 residues: CASSAEVNTEAFF. CDR3 DNA sequence: TGTGCCAGCAGTGCGGAAGTGAACACTGAAGCTTTCTTT.

This clonotype was seen only a few times. The chain is built from TRBV5-4 and TRBJ1-2; 12 bases are shared with TRBD1. The length of the CDR3 is 16 residues. The ends lost 6 bases at V and 7 bases at J; junction bases unmatched: 13. Germline CDR1 and CDR2: SGHNT and YYREEE (reference sequence). The CDR3 DNA is TGTGCCAGCATGTCGTCGCCGGGACAGGGGGCATCTGGCTACACCTTC. Encoded protein: CASMSSPGQGASGYTF.

This rearrangement joins TRBV5-1 to TRBJ2-6; D unresolved. V gave up 0 bases and J gave up 0 bases, with 7 bases separating them. Germline assignment: CDR1 SGHRS and CDR2 YFSETQ. The CDR3 contains 16 residues. Written as DNA, the CDR3 is TGCGCCAGCAGCTTGGTACCTAGCTCTGGGGCCAACGTCCTGACTTTC. Residues: CASSLVPSSGANVLTF.

In DNA form, the CDR3 reads TGCGCCAGCAGCTTCGGAGCGGGAGCTTCCGGCTCCTACAATGAGCAGTTCTTC. This sequence encodes CASSFGAGASGSYNEQFF. The chain carries TRBV5-1 and TRBJ2-1; 8 nucleotides align to TRBD2. With 2 bases clipped from V and 0 bases from J, the junction kept 10 bases outside the gene matches. Germline values: CDR1 SGHRS, CDR2 YFSETQ. The CDR3 spans 18 residues. The variable domain in full, with the rest retrieved from reference TRBV5-1 and TRBJ2-1, is KAGVTQTPRYLIKTRGQQVTLSCSPISGHRSVSWYQQTPGQGLQFLFEYFSETQRNKGNFPGRFSGRQFSNSRSEMNVSTLELGDSALYLCASSFGAGASGSYNEQFFGPGTRLTVL.

V and J are TRBV20-1 and TRBJ1-1; weak D call: TRBD1 (6 bases). Trimming shortened V by 5 bases and J by 4 bases, and 17 bases separated the two germline ends. CDR1 DFQATT and CDR2 SNEGSKA come from the germline V gene (reference sequence). The CDR3 loop spans 14 amino acids. CDR3 sequence (DNA): TGCAGTGCTTACGACAGGACGGTTTCCACTGAAGCTTTCTTT. Amino acids: CSAYDRTVSTEAFF.

This clonotype showed up many times. The J gene is TRBJ2-7, the V gene TRBV7-9; the match to TRBD2 covers 7 bases. CDR3 length: 15 amino acids. Germline CDR1 SEHNR, CDR2 FQNEAQ (reference sequence). V gave up 1 base and J gave up 0 bases; unmatched junction bases: 3. The CDR3 is CASSLGSGGSYEQYF. CDR3 DNA sequence: TGTGCCAGCAGCTTAGGGTCGGGGGGCTCCTACGAGCAGTACTTC.

This clonotype was found a few times. The chain recombines TRBV7-2 with TRBJ2-6, with a tentative D call TRBD1 (5 bases). Germline V CDR1 and CDR2: SGHTA, FQGNSA. The CDR3 covers 15 residues. V lost 3 bases to trimming and J lost 3 bases, with 9 bases between them. The DNA for the CDR3 is TGTGCCAGCAGCTTTCGAAGGGGTGGGGCCAACGTCCTGACTTTC. Amino acids: CASSFRRGGANVLTF.

A few counts support this clonotype. This rearrangement joins TRBV2 to TRBJ2-5; 9 positions agree with TRBD2. J was trimmed by 0 bases and V by 7 bases; bases with no gene match: 15. CDR3 length: 18 amino acids. Germline lookup yields CDR1 SNHLY and CDR2 FYNNEI. CDR3 residues: CASTYYLMTSGYQETQYF. CDR3 sequence (DNA): TGTGCCAGCACCTACTACCTTATGACTAGCGGATACCAAGAGACCCAGTACTTC.

The table lists this clonotype with a few counts. The chain joins TRBV15 to TRBJ1-1, with D uncertain. The germline V and J ends were trimmed by 0 bases and 4 bases, with 15 bases remaining between them. This CDR3 is built from 16 residues. The germline V gene encodes CDR1 LNHNV and CDR2 YYDKDF (reference sequence). The CDR3 region has the DNA TGTGCCACCAGCAGAGATCATCGGGCAACTTTCACTGAAGCTTTCTTT. As protein: CATSRDHRATFTEAFF. Supplemented by reference TRBV15 and TRBJ1-1, the full variable domain reads DAMVIQNPRYQVTQFGKPVTLSCSQTLNHNVMYWYQQKSSQAPKLLFHYYDKDFNNEADTPDNFQSRRPNTSFCFLDIRSPGLGDTAMYLCATSRDHRATFTEAFFGQGTRLTVV.

This clonotype was seen a few times. The rearrangement uses TRBV9 and TRBJ1-3; D uncertain. The germline V gene encodes CDR1 SGDLS and CDR2 YYNGEE. V was pared by 0 bases and J by 6 bases, with 4 bases between. The CDR3 is 12 residues long. The CDR3 protein is CASSVVENTIYF. The CDR3, as DNA: TGTGCCAGCAGCGTAGTAGAAAACACCATATATTTT.

This chain uses TRBV12-3 or TRBV12-4 with TRBJ2-1; 15 nucleotides agree with TRBD2. Germline trimming cut 5 bases from V and 9 bases from J; bases unmatched to any gene: 11. The CDR3 covers 17 residues. The CDR3 nucleotides are TGTGCCAGCAGTACTCGGACTAGCGGGAGGGCCTCTGTTGAGCAGTTCTTC. Protein sequence: CASSTRTSGRASVEQFF.

V usage is TRBV6-2 or TRBV6-3 and J usage is TRBJ2-5, with D possibly being TRBD1 (7 bases). The V end lost 4 bases, the J end lost 9 bases, and 18 bases lay between the germline ends. Germline values: CDR1 MNHEY, CDR2 SVGEGT. The CDR3 is made up of 14 amino acids. CDR3 protein: CASSSGGGGLPQYF. The CDR3 nucleotides read TGTGCCAGCAGTTCAGGAGGGGGCGGCCTGCCCCAGTACTTC.

The chain joins TRBV20-1 to TRBJ2-5, with 7 nucleotides matching TRBD1. CDR1 and CDR2 from the germline V gene are DFQATT and SNEGSKA (reference sequence). The CDR3 consists of 13 residues. Trimming removed 6 bases from V and 4 bases from J; junction bases left unmatched: 8. The CDR3 nucleotides read TGCAGTGCACCCATCCAGGGGGTAGAGACCCAGTACTTC. Protein sequence: CSAPIQGVETQYF.

Only a few counts were recorded for this clonotype. The chain carries TRBV9 and TRBJ2-1; the D gene is possibly TRBD1 (5 bases). This CDR3 contains 16 residues. V was pared by 2 bases and J by 0 bases, with 12 bases between. Germline V lookup: CDR1 SGDLS, CDR2 YYNGEE. The CDR3 reads CASSVRVLSSYNEQFF. CDR3 bases: TGTGCCAGCAGCGTCAGGGTCCTTAGCTCCTACAATGAGCAGTTCTTC.

This chain connects TRBV5-1 to TRBJ1-5, with a weak D call TRBD1 (6 bases). V shed 9 bases and J shed 5 bases, with 18 bases lying between them. Germline CDR1 and CDR2: SGHRS and YFSETQ. The CDR3 contains 14 residues. The CDR3 loop reads CATLPSGADQPQHF. In nucleotides, the CDR3 is TGCGCCACCTTACCCTCGGGGGCGGATCAGCCCCAGCATTTT.

This clonotype showed up many times. The chain joins TRBV20-1 to TRBJ2-7, with D possibly being TRBD2 (6 bases). The CDR3 length is 15 residues. Deletions cut 6 bases from V and 7 bases from J, with 25 bases between. From germline, CDR1 is DFQATT and CDR2 SNEGSKA (reference sequence). CDR3 amino acids: CSATHLAGLPLEQYF. Written as DNA, the CDR3 is TGCAGTGCAACCCATCTGGCGGGACTCCCCTTGGAGCAGTACTTC.

CDR3 amino acids: CASSLEGFNQPQHF. The DNA of the CDR3 is TGTGCCAGCAGTCTTGAGGGGTTCAATCAGCCCCAGCATTTT. V gene TRBV5-5 combines with J gene TRBJ1-5, with TRBD1 as a possible D gene (5 bases). This CDR3 region has 14 residues. V lost 5 bases, J lost 3 bases, and 12 bases lay in between. From germline, CDR1 is SGHKS and CDR2 YYEKEE (reference sequence).

This sequence joins TRBV6-5 and TRBJ1-1; no firm D call. Germline CDR1 is MNHEY and CDR2 is SVGAGI. The V end was cut by 2 bases, the J end by 1 base, with 11 bases between. The CDR3 length is 15 residues. CDR3 residues: CASSYLTRWNTEAFF. The CDR3 bases are TGTGCCAGCAGTTACCTAACACGATGGAACACTGAAGCTTTCTTT.

This clonotype was observed a handful of times. The chain has TRBV5-1 and TRBJ2-7; D is possibly TRBD2 (6 bases). The V gene lost 0 bases and the J gene lost 7 bases, with 17 bases spanning the gap. This CDR3 comprises 15 residues. Germline V gives CDR1 SGHRS, CDR2 YFSETQ. The DNA for the CDR3 is TGCGCCAGCAGCTTGGGGGGGGTCTCAATACGAGAGCAGTACTTC. Residues: CASSLGGVSIREQYF. The complete variable domain, with remaining parts taken from reference TRBV5-1 and TRBJ2-7, reads KAGVTQTPRYLIKTRGQQVTLSCSPISGHRSVSWYQQTPGQGLQFLFEYFSETQRNKGNFPGRFSGRQFSNSRSEMNVSTLELGDSALYLCASSLGGVSIREQYFGPGTRLTVT.

The CDR3 DNA follows: TGTGCCAGCAGTTCCGGGACAGGGGCATTAGATACGCAGTATTTT. Amino acids: CASSSGTGALDTQYF. The chain has TRBV5-6 and TRBJ2-3, with TRBD1 matching over 10 bases. Germline loops: CDR1 SGHDT, CDR2 YYEEEE. J was trimmed by 5 bases and V by 5 bases; bases with no gene match: 8. This CDR3 is built from 15 residues.

The J gene is TRBJ2-1, the V gene TRBV5-1; tentative D call: TRBD1 (5 bases). Trimming removed 0 bases from V and 4 bases from J, with 8 bases in between. Germline-derived CDR1 and CDR2 are SGHRS and YFSETQ. This CDR3 region has 14 residues. DNA for the CDR3: TGCGCCAGCAGCTTGGAGGCAGGGTACAATGAGCAGTTCTTC. Protein sequence: CASSLEAGYNEQFF.

A few counts support this clonotype. This sequence joins TRBV20-1 and TRBJ1-5; 9 nucleotides align to TRBD1. Germline CDR1 DFQATT, CDR2 SNEGSKA (reference sequence). The CDR3 consists of 15 residues. After removal of 3 bases from V and 4 bases from J, the junction contained 7 bases not matched to a gene. The CDR3 DNA reads TGCAGTGCTAGGACAGGGGGGAACCCGAATCAGCCCCAGCATTTT. Its protein product is CSARTGGNPNQPQHF.

In its sample, this clonotype was seen many times. V gene TRBV14 combines with J gene TRBJ2-1; possible D gene TRBD1, 5 bases. Per germline, CDR1 SGHDN and CDR2 FVKESK. The CDR3 loop spans 14 amino acids. The germline V and J ends were trimmed by 2 bases and 9 bases, with 14 bases remaining between them. The CDR3 reads CASSQQITGSEQFF. The CDR3 DNA reads as TGTGCCAGCAGCCAACAGATAACAGGTAGTGAGCAGTTCTTC.

This clonotype was seen repeatedly, ten times or more. The gene calls are TRBV12-3 or TRBV12-4 and TRBJ2-7; 7 bases align to TRBD1. CDR3 length: 13 residues. J gave up 6 bases and V 5 bases, and 7 bases lay outside the gene matches. In DNA, the CDR3 is TGTGCCAGCAGTCTCTTGACAGGGACCGAGCAGTACTTC. Encoded protein: CASSLLTGTEQYF.

This chain connects TRBV6-2 or TRBV6-3 to TRBJ2-1; 7 nucleotides agree with TRBD2. The CDR3 sequence is 13 residues long. Germline CDR1 reads MNHEY; CDR2 reads SVGEGT. J gave up 7 bases and V 10 bases, and 10 bases lay outside the gene matches. For the CDR3, the DNA is TGTGCCATCGCGCGACTAGCCGTAAATGAGCAGTTCTTC. It encodes CAIARLAVNEQFF.

This clonotype was seen ten or more times. J is TRBJ2-2 and V is TRBV9, with a possible D match to TRBD2 (5 bases). Germline V gives CDR1 SGDLS, CDR2 YYNGEE. V was pared by 0 bases and J by 5 bases, with 5 bases between. The CDR3 is made up of 13 amino acids. The CDR3, as DNA: TGTGCCAGCAGCGTAGGAGGGACCGGGGAGCTGTTTTTT. Translated: CASSVGGTGELFF.

The chain joins TRBV7-2 to TRBJ2-7, with D unresolved. Trimming left V 5 bases short and J 2 bases short, with 10 bases between. The CDR3 spans 13 residues. Germline V gene lookup returns CDR1 SGHTA and CDR2 FQGNSA. This CDR3 is CASSRTQTYEQYF. CDR3 DNA: TGTGCCAGCAGCCGTACCCAAACCTACGAGCAGTACTTC.